The 5 T cell receptor beta chains presented below share a single source sample, sequenced in a study of blood T cell repertoires in COVID-19. Using immunoSEQ multiplex PCR, the repertoire was profiled, and TCRdb retains in-frame clones only, with some absent. This table has fewer than 250,000 clones, over 80% appearing once. Sequencing used PBMCs or T cells enriched from blood (not recorded which). The origin of the receptors is a woman in her 30s who had been exposed to COVID-19.

The gene calls are TRBV18 and TRBJ1-2; TRBD1 matches 8 bases. This CDR3 contains 15 residues. Germline V gene sequence: CDR1 KGHSH, CDR2 LQKENI. With 3 bases clipped from V and 1 base from J, the junction kept 4 bases outside the gene matches. Here the CDR3 reads CASSPRQGLNYGYTF. CDR3 sequence (DNA): TGTGCCAGCTCACCCCGACAGGGGCTTAACTATGGCTACACCTTC.

The V call is TRBV25-1, the J call TRBJ2-3; 14 nucleotides match TRBD2. CDR3 length equals 18 residues. Germline CDR1 reads MGHDK; CDR2 reads SYGVNS. Trimming cost V 1 base and J 0 bases; bases outside gene matches: 3. The CDR3 DNA is TGTGCCAGCAGTGAATCGGGACTAGCGGGAGTTAGCACAGATACGCAGTATTTT. Protein: CASSESGLAGVSTDTQYF.

The chain has TRBV19 and TRBJ1-1; the match to TRBD1 covers 8 bases. The ends lost 7 bases at V and 3 bases at J; junction bases unmatched: 7. The CDR3 is 14 amino acids. Germline V gives CDR1 LNHDA, CDR2 SQIVND (reference sequence). The CDR3 protein is CASISPDRDTEAFF. In DNA, the CDR3 is TGTGCCAGTATTTCTCCGGACAGGGACACTGAAGCTTTCTTT. The full variable domain, completed using reference TRBV19 and TRBJ1-1, is DGGITQSPKYLFRKEGQNVTLSCEQNLNHDAMYWYRQDPGQGLRLIYYSQIVNDFQKGDIAEGYSVSREKKESFPLTVTSAQKNPTAFYLCASISPDRDTEAFFGQGTRLTVV.

V and J are TRBV30 and TRBJ1-5, with D uncertain. CDR1 is GTSNPN, CDR2 SVGIG, per germline (reference sequence). This CDR3 is 16 amino acids long. V was cut by 2 bases and J by 5 bases, with 19 bases left in between. The CDR3 DNA sequence: TGTGCCTGGAGTCCATCCGGAAGACTTCTACATCAGCCCCAGCATTTT. Translated, it gives CAWSPSGRLLHQPQHF.

The CDR3 loop reads CASSQDRLGTYEQYF. CDR3 sequence (DNA): TGTGCCAGCAGCCAAGATAGACTAGGGACCTACGAGCAGTACTTC. The chain couples TRBV3-1 (or the pseudogene TRBV3-2) to TRBJ2-7, with D tentatively TRBD2 (6 bases). CDR3 length equals 15 residues. CDR1 is LGHDT and CDR2 is YNNKEL in the germline V gene (reference sequence). V gave up 0 bases and J gave up 2 bases, with 11 bases separating them.